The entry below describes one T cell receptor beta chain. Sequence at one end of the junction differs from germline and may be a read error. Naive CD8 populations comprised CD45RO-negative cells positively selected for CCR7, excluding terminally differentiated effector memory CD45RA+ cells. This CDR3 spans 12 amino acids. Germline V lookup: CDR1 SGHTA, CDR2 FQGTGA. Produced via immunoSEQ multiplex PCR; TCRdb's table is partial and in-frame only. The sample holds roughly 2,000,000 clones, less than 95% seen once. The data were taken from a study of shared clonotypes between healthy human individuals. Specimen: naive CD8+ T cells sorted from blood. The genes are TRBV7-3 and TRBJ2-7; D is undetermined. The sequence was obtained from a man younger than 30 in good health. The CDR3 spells CASSSLSNEQYF. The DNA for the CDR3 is TGTGCCAGCAGCTCCCTCTCCAACGAGCAGTACTTC.